The 10 T cell receptor beta chains below come from one sample, sequenced in a study of blood T cell repertoires in COVID-19. Libraries were prepared by immunoSEQ multiplex PCR; TCRdb keeps only in-frame clonotypes and omits some of them. The data show about 400,000 clones, 75% to 90% seen once. The material sequenced was peripheral blood. The receptors come from a woman in her 30s with active or convalescent COVID-19.

The chain uses TRBV5-1 and TRBJ1-1, with 9 bases that match TRBD1. Germline loops: CDR1 SGHRS, CDR2 YFSETQ. V shed 4 bases and J 4 bases; nucleotides not matched to a gene: 8. CDR3 size: 15 residues. CDR3 in amino acids: CASSRQGDLGTEAFF. The CDR3 coding sequence is TGCGCCAGCAGCCGACAGGGGGATTTAGGCACTGAAGCTTTCTTT.

This CDR3 reads CASRLDRQGGYGYTF. The CDR3 DNA reads as TGTGCAAGTCGCTTAGATCGACAGGGGGGCTATGGCTACACCTTC. The chain employs TRBV12-2 and TRBJ1-2; the D segment call TRBD1 is taken from the table without a DNA check. TRBV12-2 is noted as a pseudogene. The CDR3 is 15 amino acids.

This chain connects TRBV7-9 to TRBJ1-6, with 9 nucleotides matching TRBD1. Germline loops: CDR1 SEHNR, CDR2 FQNEAQ (reference sequence). The ends lost 5 bases at V and 9 bases at J; junction bases unmatched: 5. This CDR3 contains 14 residues. The CDR3, as DNA: TGTGCCAGCAGCCGAGGGACAGGGTTTTCACCCCTCCACTTT. Encoded protein: CASSRGTGFSPLHF.

Regarding this clone: Other DNA variants within this sample encode the same CDR3. The chain carries TRBV5-1 and TRBJ1-1, with D unresolved. The V end was cut by 0 bases, the J end by 2 bases, with 5 bases between. CDR3 size: 13 residues. Per germline, CDR1 SGHRS and CDR2 YFSETQ. The CDR3 region is CASSLVVNTEAFF. CDR3 DNA: TGCGCCAGCAGCTTGGTCGTTAACACTGAAGCTTTCTTT. Using reference TRBV5-1 and TRBJ1-1 for the parts outside the CDR3, the full variable domain is KAGVTQTPRYLIKTRGQQVTLSCSPISGHRSVSWYQQTPGQGLQFLFEYFSETQRNKGNFPGRFSGRQFSNSRSEMNVSTLELGDSALYLCASSLVVNTEAFFGQGTRLTVV.

This clone was seen once. The chain carries TRBV10-3 and TRBJ1-1; TRBD1 matches 9 bases. The length of the CDR3 is 16 residues. The V gene end was trimmed by 6 bases and the J gene end by 3 bases; junction bases not matched to a gene: 11. The germline V gene encodes CDR1 ENHRY and CDR2 SYGVKD. CDR3 in DNA: TGTGCCATCAGAGTTACGGGACAGGGCCGGGACACTGAAGCTTTCTTT. Residues: CAIRVTGQGRDTEAFF.

This chain links TRBV19 with TRBJ1-4, with D tentatively TRBD1 (5 bases). The CDR3 has 15 residues. V shed 3 bases and J shed 2 bases, with 10 bases lying between them. Germline V gene lookup returns CDR1 LNHDA and CDR2 SQIVND (reference sequence). CDR3 amino acids: CASSIERQTNEKLFF. DNA for the CDR3: TGTGCCAGTAGTATCGAGAGACAGACTAATGAAAAACTGTTTTTT.

CDR3 loop: CASSPDRGLGELFF. As DNA, the CDR3 is TGTGCCAGCAGTCCGGACAGGGGGCTTGGGGAACTGTTTTTT. V is TRBV7-2 and J is TRBJ1-4, with 11 bases fitting TRBD1. CDR1 and CDR2 from the germline V gene are SGHTA and FQGNSA. This CDR3 comprises 14 residues. V was clipped by 6 bases and J by 12 bases; unmatched bases: 9.

CDR3 sequence: CASSLQKIMNTEAFF. The DNA of the CDR3 is TGTGCCAGCAGCTTACAGAAGATCATGAACACTGAAGCTTTCTTT. This rearrangement joins TRBV7-9 to TRBJ1-1; D unresolved. Germline lookup yields CDR1 SEHNR and CDR2 FQNEAQ (reference sequence). Trimming took off 2 bases at V and 0 bases at J, with 10 bases between the two ends. This CDR3 has 15 residues.

This clone was recorded once. DNA of the CDR3: TGTGCCAGCAGTGAAGCGTCATCGGGTGAGACCCAGTACTTC. This encodes CASSEASSGETQYF. The chain has TRBV6-1 and TRBJ2-5, with D unclear. Germline assignment: CDR1 MNHNS and CDR2 SASEGT. There are 14 residues in the CDR3. The V end lost 0 bases, the J end lost 5 bases, and 10 bases lay between the germline ends.

The J gene is TRBJ1-1, the V gene TRBV6-6, with 8 positions matching TRBD1. CDR1 is MNHNY and CDR2 is SVGAGI in the germline V gene (reference sequence). The CDR3 loop spans 13 amino acids. With V trimmed by 5 bases and J by 5 bases, 4 bases remained unmatched. The CDR3 loop is CASSRTGITEAFF. Here the CDR3 DNA reads TGTGCCAGCAGTCGGACAGGGATAACTGAAGCTTTCTTT.